The present T cell receptor (beta chain) was sequenced within a study of blood T cells in healthy people across ages. The germline V gene encodes CDR1 GTSNPN and CDR2 SVGIG (reference sequence). This CDR3 is built from 13 residues. Between the trimmed V and J ends, which lost 0 bases and 5 bases, there was a span of 10 bases. It was with a sample-barcoded 5' primer and a J-beta primer mix that a second PCR of roughly 7 to 11 cycles was run. Each CDR3 protein gets one entry after TCRdb re-called the 5' RACE reads with MiXCR. There are fewer than 750,000 distinct CDR3 sequences in the sample; over 40% occur only once, and approximately 12% lies in the top ten.

The chain links TRBV30 to TRBJ2-5; D ambiguous. The clonotype comes from a woman aged 80 or over in good health. Sequenced sample: blood. CDR3: CAWSVPFRETQYF. In DNA, the CDR3 is TGTGCCTGGAGTGTGCCGTTCCGGGAGACCCAGTACTTC.